The 12 T cell receptor beta chains given below trace back to one sample, sequenced in a study of lymphopenia after photon versus proton radiotherapy. The protocol was immunoSEQ multiplex PCR, while the TCRdb copy is restricted to in-frame clones and leaves out a portion. The table lists around 66,000 clones, about 86% of them singletons, with roughly 2.3% in the top ten. The source was peripheral blood, collected from a patient treated with photon-based radiotherapy. These receptors came from a middle-aged man with gastric cancer.

V and J are TRBV7-2 and TRBJ2-2; TRBD1 is a possible D gene (6 bases). The CDR3 totals 13 residues. Trimming shortened V by 5 bases and J by 6 bases, and 10 bases separated the two germline ends. Germline loops: CDR1 SGHTA, CDR2 FQGNSA. The CDR3 DNA reads TGTGCCAGCAGCCCCAGGGGCGCCGGGGAGCTGTTTTTT. This encodes CASSPRGAGELFF. The full variable domain, completed using reference TRBV7-2 and TRBJ2-2, is GAGVSQSPSNKVTEKGKDVELRCDPISGHTALYWYRQSLGQGLEFLIYFQGNSAPDKSGLPSDRFSAERTGGSVSTLTIQRTQQEDSAVYLCASSPRGAGELFFGEGSRLTVL.

The chain couples TRBV13 to TRBJ2-7, with a weak D call TRBD2 (5 bases). The ends were cut back, 5 bases at V and 3 bases at J, with 14 bases in the middle. Germline CDR1 PRHDT, CDR2 FYEKMQ (reference sequence). This CDR3 has 14 residues. Written as DNA, the CDR3 is TGTGCCAGCAGCCCGTCCCCCGGGGTCTACGAGCAGTACTTC. This gives the protein CASSPSPGVYEQYF.

The rearrangement uses TRBV7-6 and TRBJ2-1, with 7 bases lining up with TRBD1. The CDR3 sequence is 16 residues long. Per the germline V gene, CDR1 is SGHVS and CDR2 is FNYEAQ. With 2 bases clipped from V and 3 bases from J, the junction kept 7 bases outside the gene matches. CDR3: CASSLQRTGNYNEQFF. CDR3 bases: TGTGCCAGCAGCTTACAGAGGACAGGAAACTACAATGAGCAGTTCTTC.

V and J are TRBV4-2 and TRBJ1-1; TRBD1 matches 7 bases. Germline CDR1 LGHNA, CDR2 YNFKEQ. This CDR3 region has 16 residues. V gave up 0 bases and J gave up 7 bases; unmatched junction bases: 11. CDR3 nucleotides: TGTGCCAGCAGCCAAGATGGAGGGGGCAGTATCTTTGAAGCTTTCTTT. Amino acid sequence: CASSQDGGGSIFEAFF.

This chain uses TRBV10-3 with TRBJ1-1, with D perhaps matching TRBD1 (5 bases). The germline V gene encodes CDR1 ENHRY and CDR2 SYGVKD. CDR3 length equals 17 residues. The V and J ends lost 2 bases and 1 base respectively, with 17 bases between them. For the CDR3, the DNA is TGTGCCATCAGTGAGGGGGGGAGTAGAAGTGGGAACACTGAAGCTTTCTTT. It yields the protein CAISEGGSRSGNTEAFF.

This rearrangement joins TRBV4-1 to TRBJ2-7; 10 nucleotides align to TRBD1. The CDR3 is 16 residues long. CDR1 is MGHRA and CDR2 is YSYEKL in the germline V gene. Trimming at V came to 1 base and at J to 3 bases, leaving 6 bases not matched to a gene. The CDR3 loop reads CASSQGDRGLLYEQYF. The CDR3 DNA follows: TGCGCCAGCAGCCAAGGAGACAGGGGGCTTCTCTACGAGCAGTACTTC.

The rearrangement joins TRBV15 to TRBJ2-4; possible D gene TRBD1, 7 bases. Trimming took 1 base from V and 8 from J, leaving 18 bases between them. This CDR3 is 16 amino acids long. Germline CDR1 and CDR2: LNHNV and YYDKDF (reference sequence). The CDR3 DNA is TGTGCCACCAGCAGAGTCCGGGGGCAGGGGGACGACATTCAGTACTTC. It codes for CATSRVRGQGDDIQYF.

The rearrangement joins TRBV7-9 to TRBJ2-3, with 8 bases aligning to TRBD1. The germline CDR1 and CDR2 sequences are SEHNR and FQNEAQ (reference sequence). V gave up 5 bases and J gave up 1 base; unmatched junction bases: 5. The CDR3 is made up of 15 amino acids. CDR3 DNA: TGTGCCAGCAGCCGACCGGGACAGGGCACAGATACGCAGTATTTT. Protein: CASSRPGQGTDTQYF.

The chain couples TRBV6-1 to TRBJ2-3; 10 bases align to TRBD2. The ends lost 0 bases at V and 6 bases at J; junction bases unmatched: 12. Germline assignment: CDR1 MNHNS and CDR2 SASEGT. The CDR3 covers 18 residues. The CDR3, as DNA: TGTGCCAGCAGTGAAGCACGAATAGCGGGGGGCATTTTGGATACGCAGTATTTT. Encoded protein: CASSEARIAGGILDTQYF.

The rearrangement joins TRBV18 to TRBJ1-2; D might be TRBD1 (6 bases). The CDR3 sequence is 14 residues long. V was shortened by 4 bases and J by 3 bases, with 12 bases between the two germline ends. Per germline, CDR1 KGHSH and CDR2 LQKENI. The CDR3 reads CASSQSGQDYGYTF. The CDR3 bases are TGTGCCAGCTCACAATCGGGACAAGACTATGGCTACACCTTC.

On this clone itself: Additional DNA sequences in this sample encode the identical CDR3. This sequence joins TRBV7-9 and TRBJ2-5; no clear D gene. The CDR3 extends over 12 amino acids. Germline V gene data show CDR1 as SEHNR and CDR2 as FQNEAQ (reference sequence). Trimming left V 2 bases short and J 4 bases short, with 5 bases between. Here the CDR3 reads CASSLIGETQYF. In DNA, the CDR3 is TGTGCCAGCAGCTTAATTGGAGAGACCCAGTACTTC.

The CDR3 loop reads CASSLNGWEYTEAFF. The DNA of the CDR3 is TGTGCCAGCAGCTTGAATGGGTGGGAGTACACTGAAGCTTTCTTT. V and J are TRBV5-6 and TRBJ1-1; no definite D call. The CDR3 loop spans 15 amino acids. Germline V CDR1 and CDR2: SGHDT, YYEEEE. V dropped 1 base and J dropped 3 bases, with 13 bases sitting between them.